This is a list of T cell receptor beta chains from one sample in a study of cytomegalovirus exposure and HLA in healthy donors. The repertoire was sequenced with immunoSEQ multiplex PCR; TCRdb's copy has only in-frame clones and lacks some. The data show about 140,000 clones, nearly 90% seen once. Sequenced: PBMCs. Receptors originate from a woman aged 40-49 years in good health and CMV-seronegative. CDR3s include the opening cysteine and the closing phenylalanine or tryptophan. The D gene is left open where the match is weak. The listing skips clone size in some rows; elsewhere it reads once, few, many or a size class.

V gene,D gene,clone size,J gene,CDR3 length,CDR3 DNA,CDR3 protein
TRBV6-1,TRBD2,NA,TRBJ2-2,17,TGTGCCAGCAGTGAAGTTGGCGGGAGGCCGAACACCGGGGAGCTGTTTTTT,CASSEVGGRPNTGELFF
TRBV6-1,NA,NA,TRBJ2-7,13,TGTGCCAGCAGTGCCGGTTTTACCTACGAGCAGTACTTC,CASSAGFTYEQYF
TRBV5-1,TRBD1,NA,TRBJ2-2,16,TGCGCCAGCAGCTGGGGACAGGCTTCGAACACCGGGGAGCTGTTTTTT,CASSWGQASNTGELFF
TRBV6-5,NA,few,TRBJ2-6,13,TGTGCCAGCAGCCAACGAGGTACGGGGATCCTGACTTTC,CASSQRGTGILTF
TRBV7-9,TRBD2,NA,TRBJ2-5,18,TGTGCCAGCAGCTCTTGGACTAGCGGGAGGCCGGGGGGGGAGACCCAGTACTTC,CASSSWTSGRPGGETQYF
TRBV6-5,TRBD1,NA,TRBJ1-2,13,TGTGCCAGCAGCCCGGACAGGGTGGATGGCTACACCTTC,CASSPDRVDGYTF
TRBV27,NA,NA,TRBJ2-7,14,TGTGCCAGCAGTCCCCGACTAGGTGCTTACGAGCAGTACTTC,CASSPRLGAYEQYF
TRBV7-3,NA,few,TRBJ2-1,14,TGTGCCAGCAGCTCGGGACATTCAAGCAATGAGCAGTTCTTC,CASSSGHSSNEQFF
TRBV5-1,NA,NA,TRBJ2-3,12,TGCGCCAGCAGCCCCGGCGGAGATACGCAGTATTTT,CASSPGGDTQYF
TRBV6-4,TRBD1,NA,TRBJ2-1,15,TGTGCCAGCAGTGACTCAGGGACAGGGGCCAATGAGCAGTTCTTC,CASSDSGTGANEQFF
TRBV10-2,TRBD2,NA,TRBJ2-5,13,TGCGCCAGCAGAATTAGCGGGACAGAGACCCAGTACTTC,CASRISGTETQYF
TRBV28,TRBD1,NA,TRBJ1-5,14,TGTGCCAGCAGTTCTACAGGGGCCAATCAGCCCCAGCATTTT,CASSSTGANQPQHF
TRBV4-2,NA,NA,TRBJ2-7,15,TGTGCCAGCAGCCAGAGGGGGGGCAAAACCTACGAGCAGTACTTC,CASSQRGGKTYEQYF
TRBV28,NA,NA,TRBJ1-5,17,TGTGCCAGCAGCCCGATCGCCGCGGACAGTAGCAATCAGCCCCAGCATTTT,CASSPIAADSSNQPQHF
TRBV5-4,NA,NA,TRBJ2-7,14,TGTGCCAGCAGCTTGGATTCGCGTACGGAGGAGCAGTACTTC,CASSLDSRTEEQYF
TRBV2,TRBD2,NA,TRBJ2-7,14,TGTGCCAGCAGTTCCCTAGCGGGAGTAGGGGAGCAGTACTTC,CASSSLAGVGEQYF
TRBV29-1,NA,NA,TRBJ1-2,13,TGCAGCGTCATTCGACAGGATGCGCGCGGCTACACCTTC,CSVIRQDARGYTF
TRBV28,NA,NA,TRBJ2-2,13,TGTGCCAGCACCCTGACTCACACCGGGGAGCTGTTTTTT,CASTLTHTGELFF
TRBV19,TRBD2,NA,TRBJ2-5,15,TGTGCCAGTAGCCCGGGACTAGCGGGAGGAGAGACCCAGTACTTC,CASSPGLAGGETQYF
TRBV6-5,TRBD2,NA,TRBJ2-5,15,TGTGCCAGCAGTCCCGGGACTAGCGCTCAAGAGACCCAGTACTTC,CASSPGTSAQETQYF
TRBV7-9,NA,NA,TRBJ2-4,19,TGTGCCAGCAGCATAGTGGGCAGGGGAAGACTTGAGGTCAAAAACATTCAGTACTTC,CASSIVGRGRLEVKNIQYF
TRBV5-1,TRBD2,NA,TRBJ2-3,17,TGCGCCAGCAGCTTGGGCACTAGCGGGAGGGCCACAGATACGCAGTATTTT,CASSLGTSGRATDTQYF
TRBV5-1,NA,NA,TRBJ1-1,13,TGCGCCAGCAGCTTCTCAGGGAACACTGAAGCTTTCTTT,CASSFSGNTEAFF
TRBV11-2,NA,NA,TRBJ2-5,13,TGTGCCAGCAGCTTCAGCGTCCAAGAGACCCAGTACTTC,CASSFSVQETQYF
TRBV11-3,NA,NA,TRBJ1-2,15,TGTGCCAGCAGCTTTTCCCCCACTTTGTACTATGGCTACACCTTC,CASSFSPTLYYGYTF
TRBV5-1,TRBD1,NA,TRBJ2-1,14,TGCGCCAGCAGCACGGGACAGAACTACAATGAGCAGTTCTTC,CASSTGQNYNEQFF
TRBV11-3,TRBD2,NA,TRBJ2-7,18,TGTGCCAGCAGCTTAAACGAACTAGCGATAACCAACTTTTACGAGCAGTACTTC,CASSLNELAITNFYEQYF
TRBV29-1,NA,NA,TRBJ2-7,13,TGCAGCGTTGTCTCGGGACACAAAACCGAGCAGTACTTC,CSVVSGHKTEQYF
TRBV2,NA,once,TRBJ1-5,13,TGTGCCAGCAGTGTAAGACAGCATCAGCCCCAGCATTTT,CASSVRQHQPQHF
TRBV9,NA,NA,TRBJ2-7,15,TGTGCCAGCATGGGCCCATCGGCCGCCACCTACGAGCAGTACTTC,CASMGPSAATYEQYF
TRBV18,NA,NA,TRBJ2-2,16,TGTGCCAGCTCACCTATTCCAGGTGCGAACACCGGGGAGCTGTTTTTT,CASSPIPGANTGELFF
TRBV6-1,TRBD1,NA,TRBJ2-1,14,TGTGCCAGCACTCCGACAGGGTGGAACAATGAGCAGTTCTTC,CASTPTGWNNEQFF
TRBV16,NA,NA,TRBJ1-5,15,TGTGCCAGCAGCCAAGGCTCAGGTTTAAGTCAGCCCCAGCATTTT,CASSQGSGLSQPQHF
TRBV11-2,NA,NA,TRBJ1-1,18,TGTGCCAGCAGCCGTATCGCCTCCTTTACAGGAGGGTCAAGTGAAGCTTTCTTT,CASSRIASFTGGSSEAFF
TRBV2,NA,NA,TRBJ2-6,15,TGTGCCAGCAGTGTGTTGGGGGCCGGGGCCAACGTCCTGACTTTC,CASSVLGAGANVLTF
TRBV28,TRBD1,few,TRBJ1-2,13,TGTGCCAGCAGTGGAGGGGGCTTTGGGGGCTACACCTTC,CASSGGGFGGYTF
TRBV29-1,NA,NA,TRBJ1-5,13,TGCAGCGTGGCTGACAGTCGCAATCAGCCCCAGCATTTT,CSVADSRNQPQHF
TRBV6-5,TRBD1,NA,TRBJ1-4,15,TGTGCCAGCAGGACAGGGGACTCAACTAATGAAAAACTGTTTTTT,CASRTGDSTNEKLFF
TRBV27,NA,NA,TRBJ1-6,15,TGTGCCAGCAGCCGTATGGACTATCCGTACTCACCCCTCCACTTT,CASSRMDYPYSPLHF
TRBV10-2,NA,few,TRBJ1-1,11,TGCGCCAGCAGCGTGGACACGCAAGCTTTCTTT,CASSVDTQAFF
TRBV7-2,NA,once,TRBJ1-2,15,TGTGCCAGCAGAAGCTACACCAAGGGACAATATGGCTACACCTTC,CASRSYTKGQYGYTF
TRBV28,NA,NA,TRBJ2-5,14,TGTGCCAGCACCCTATTGGGGGGGGCAGAGACCCAGTACTTC,CASTLLGGAETQYF
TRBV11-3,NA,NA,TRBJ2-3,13,TGTGCCAGCGGCTCCGGGGAGGTTAATACGCAGTATTTT,CASGSGEVNTQYF